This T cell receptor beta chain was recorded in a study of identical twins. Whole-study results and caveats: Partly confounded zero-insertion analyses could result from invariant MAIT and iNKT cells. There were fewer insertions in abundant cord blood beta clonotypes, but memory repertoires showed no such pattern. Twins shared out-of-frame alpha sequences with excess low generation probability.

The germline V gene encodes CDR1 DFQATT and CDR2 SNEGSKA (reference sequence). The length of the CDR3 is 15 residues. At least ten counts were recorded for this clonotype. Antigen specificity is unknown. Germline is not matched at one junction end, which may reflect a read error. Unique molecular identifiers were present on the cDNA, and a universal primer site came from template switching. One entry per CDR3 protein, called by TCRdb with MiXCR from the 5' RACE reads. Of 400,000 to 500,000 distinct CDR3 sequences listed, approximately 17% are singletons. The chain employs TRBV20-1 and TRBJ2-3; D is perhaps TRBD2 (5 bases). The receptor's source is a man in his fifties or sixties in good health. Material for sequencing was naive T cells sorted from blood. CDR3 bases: TGCAGTGCCAGAGGGCCCCCAATTAGCACAGATACGCAGTATTTT. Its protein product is CSARGPPISTDTQYF.